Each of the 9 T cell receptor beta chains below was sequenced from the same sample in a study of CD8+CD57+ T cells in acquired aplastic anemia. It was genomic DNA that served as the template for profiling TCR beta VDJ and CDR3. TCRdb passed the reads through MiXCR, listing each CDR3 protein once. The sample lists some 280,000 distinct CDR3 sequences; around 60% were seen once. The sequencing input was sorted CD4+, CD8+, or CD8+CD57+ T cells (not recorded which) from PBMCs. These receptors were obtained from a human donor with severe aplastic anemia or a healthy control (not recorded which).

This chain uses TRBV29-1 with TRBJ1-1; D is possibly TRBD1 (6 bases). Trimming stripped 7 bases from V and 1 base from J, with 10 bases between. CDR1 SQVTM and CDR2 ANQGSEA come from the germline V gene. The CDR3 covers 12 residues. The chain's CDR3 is CSASGQNTEAFF. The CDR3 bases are TGCAGCGCGTCGGGACAGAACACTGAAGCTTTCTTT.

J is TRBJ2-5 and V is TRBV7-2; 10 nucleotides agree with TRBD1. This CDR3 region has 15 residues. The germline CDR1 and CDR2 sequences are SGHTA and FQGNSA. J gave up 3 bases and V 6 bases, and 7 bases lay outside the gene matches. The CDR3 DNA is TGTGCCAGCAGAATAGGGGGGACAGGGGAAGAGACCCAGTACTTC. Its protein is CASRIGGTGEETQYF.

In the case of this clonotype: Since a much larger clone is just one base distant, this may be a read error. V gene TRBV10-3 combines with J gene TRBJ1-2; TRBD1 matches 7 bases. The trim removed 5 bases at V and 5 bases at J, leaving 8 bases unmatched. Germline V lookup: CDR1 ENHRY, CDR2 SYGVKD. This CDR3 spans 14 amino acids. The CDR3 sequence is CAISPKNRGYGYTF. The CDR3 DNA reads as TGTGCCATCAGTCCTAAGAACAGGGGTTATGGCTACACCTTC.

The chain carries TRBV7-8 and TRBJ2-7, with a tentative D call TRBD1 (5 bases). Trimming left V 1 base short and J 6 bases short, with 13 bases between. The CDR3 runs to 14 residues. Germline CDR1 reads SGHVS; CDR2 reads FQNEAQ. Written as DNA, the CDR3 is TGTGCCAGCAGCTTAGGACAGACCACGAGCGAGCAGTACTTC. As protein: CASSLGQTTSEQYF. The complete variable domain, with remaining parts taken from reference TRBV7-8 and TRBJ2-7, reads GAGVSQSPRYKVAKRGQDVALRCDPISGHVSLFWYQQALGQGPEFLTYFQNEAQLDKSGLPSDRFFAERPEGSVSTLKIQRTQQEDSAVYLCASSLGQTTSEQYFGPGTRLTVT.

CDR3 coding DNA: TGTGCCAGCAGCCTGGTCGGGGGGGCGCCGACTGAAGCTTTCTTT. Translated: CASSLVGGAPTEAFF. This chain links TRBV9 with TRBJ1-1; D may be TRBD1 (6 bases). The germline V gene has CDR1 SGDLS and CDR2 YYNGEE. With 4 bases removed from V and 5 bases from J, the gap between germline ends came to 18 bases. The CDR3 has 15 amino acids.

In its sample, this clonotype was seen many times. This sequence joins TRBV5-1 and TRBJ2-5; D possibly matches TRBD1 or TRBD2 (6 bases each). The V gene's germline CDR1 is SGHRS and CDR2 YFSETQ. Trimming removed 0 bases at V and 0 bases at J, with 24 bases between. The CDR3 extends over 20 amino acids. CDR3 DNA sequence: TGCGCCAGCAGCTTGGGGTACTCGGATAACCACGGGGGCCACCAAGAGACCCAGTACTTC. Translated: CASSLGYSDNHGGHQETQYF.

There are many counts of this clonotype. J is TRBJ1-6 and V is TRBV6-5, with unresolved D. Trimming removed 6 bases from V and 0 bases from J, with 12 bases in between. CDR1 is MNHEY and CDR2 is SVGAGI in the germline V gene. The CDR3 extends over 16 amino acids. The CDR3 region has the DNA TGTGCCAGCAGCCGTGATCGTAGCTCCTATAATTCACCCCTCCACTTT. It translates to CASSRDRSSYNSPLHF.

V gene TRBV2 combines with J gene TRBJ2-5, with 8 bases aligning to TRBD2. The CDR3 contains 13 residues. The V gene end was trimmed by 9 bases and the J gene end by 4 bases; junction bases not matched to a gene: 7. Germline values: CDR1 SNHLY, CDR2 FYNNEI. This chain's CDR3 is CASVLAVRETQYF. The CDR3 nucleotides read TGTGCCAGTGTACTAGCGGTCCGAGAGACCCAGTACTTC. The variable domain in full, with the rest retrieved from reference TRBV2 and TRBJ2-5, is EPEVTQTPSHQVTQMGQEVILRCVPISNHLYFYWYRQILGQKVEFLVSFYNNEISEKSEIFDDQFSVERPDGSNFTLKIRSTKLEDSAMYFCASVLAVRETQYFGPGTRLLVL.

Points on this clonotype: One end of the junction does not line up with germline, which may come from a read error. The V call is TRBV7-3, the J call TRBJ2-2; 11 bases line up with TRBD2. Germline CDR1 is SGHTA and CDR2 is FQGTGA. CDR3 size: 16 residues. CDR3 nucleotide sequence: TGTGCTAGCAGCCCTAGCGGGGGGACGAACACCGGGGAGCTGTTTTTT. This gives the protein CASSPSGGTNTGELFF. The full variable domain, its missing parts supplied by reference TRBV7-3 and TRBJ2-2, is GAGVSQTPSNKVTEKGKYVELRCDPISGHTALYWYRQSLGQGPEFLIYFQGTGAADDSGLPNDRFFAVRPEGSVSTLKIQRTERGDSAVYLCASSPSGGTNTGELFFGEGSRLTVL.